This is a list of T cell receptor beta chains from one sample in a study of cytomegalovirus exposure and HLA in healthy donors. Here immunoSEQ multiplex PCR was the method, and the copy in TCRdb shows in-frame clones only, minus some. The repertoire holds around 90,000 clones, with roughly 67% as singletons. The sequenced sample consisted of PBMCs. These receptor sequences come from a boy younger than 18 in good health and CMV-seropositive. Both conserved end residues are part of each CDR3. Each record gives: J gene, V gene, CDR3 protein.

TRBJ2-1 | TRBV7-4 | CASSLGDPSGDNEQFF
TRBJ2-5 | TRBV7-9 | CSSSLDLAGSETQYF
TRBJ2-7 | TRBV19 | CASSTGLPPYEQYF
TRBJ2-7 | TRBV6-1 | CASLGRTATYEQYF
TRBJ1-2 | TRBV6-4 | CASSQDRGSRGYTF
TRBJ2-2 | TRBV7-7 | CASRTGNTGELFF
TRBJ1-1 | TRBV18 | CASSRSLGDTEAFF
TRBJ1-5 | TRBV5-1 | CASSLEPLGGQPQHF
TRBJ2-1 | TRBV18 | CASSLNSPGQVTSYNEQFF
TRBJ1-5 | TRBV27 | CASSFSADSSNQPQHF
TRBJ2-1 | TRBV20-1 | CSQGTEEQFF
TRBJ2-5 | TRBV5-1 | CASSLGGTVTLQETQYF
TRBJ1-4 | TRBV6-5 | CASSFLTGEKLFF
TRBJ1-5 | TRBV5-6 | CASSLAGRSDQPQHF
TRBJ2-5 | TRBV29-1 | CSAHALERLETQYF
TRBJ2-7 | TRBV30 | CAWSPIDRGLGEQYF
TRBJ2-1 | TRBV5-4 | CASSLTGGAYNEQFF
TRBJ2-7 | TRBV13 | CASSLGLGQVYEQYF
TRBJ2-7 | TRBV6-6 | CASSYRGFYEQYF
TRBJ2-5 | TRBV27 | CASSEAAGTKTQYF
TRBJ2-3 | TRBV5-4 | CASSNFRRTSGVGTQYF
TRBJ2-1 | TRBV12-5 | CASGLSTGVKNEQFF
TRBJ1-5 | TRBV6-1 | CASSGRDRVYQPQHF
TRBJ2-1 | TRBV10-2 | CASSVLGLAGAQVGNEQFF
TRBJ2-3 | TRBV30 | CAWSVDRGQGRGTQYF
TRBJ2-7 | TRBV7-2 | CASSLAGGGRYEQYF
TRBJ2-3 | TRBV5-1 | CASSPDPSTDTQYF
TRBJ1-2 | TRBV30 | CAWSVDAGSKFYGYTF
- | TRBV7-9 | CASSLARGVAGGDEQYF
TRBJ2-7 | TRBV29-1 | CSVEEGGTYEQYF
TRBJ2-3 | TRBV14 | CASSQVQGAGDTQYF
TRBJ1-2 | TRBV6-5 | CASGRTGVTYYGYTF
- | TRBV18 | CASSPGGSTYEQYF
TRBJ2-7 | TRBV6-5 | CASSVSSYEQYF
TRBJ2-1 | TRBV19 | CASSPRRDRGNEQFF
TRBJ2-3 | TRBV9 | CASSVGAGARTDTQYF
TRBJ1-5 | TRBV9 | CASSVGGGQGQPQHF
TRBJ2-1 | TRBV7-9 | CASSLGWSGRVAYNEQFF
TRBJ1-2 | TRBV6-1 | CAYRDNYGYTF
TRBJ2-7 | TRBV29-1 | CSVAPSGAYEQYF
TRBJ2-3 | TRBV2 | CASSEQGQGFSDTQYF
TRBJ2-7 | TRBV7-3 | CASSLGQIPYEQYF
TRBJ1-2 | TRBV30 | CAWTSGGGYPF